The sample holds many counts of the clone carrying this T cell receptor (beta chain). Antigen: not known. This CDR3 contains 12 residues. V was clipped by 0 bases and J by 6 bases, with 5 bases between them. Looked up from germline, CDR1 is SGHDN and CDR2 is FVKESK. These data belong to a study of breast tumors, draining lymph nodes, adjacent tissues. Study outcomes and limitations: The lymph node origin of tumor T cells was framed as consistent with a hypothesis, not demonstrated. Data fit most tumor T cells coming from lymph node, expanding in tumor. Tumors had less TCR diversity than lymph nodes, more than nontumor tissue.

TCRdb analysed the multiplex PCR reads with MiXCR anew, one entry per CDR3 protein. Among 200,000 to 250,000 distinct CDR3 sequences listed, 30% to 35% were seen once. Axillary draining lymph nodes of breast cancer patients supplied the node samples. Sequences were obtained from axillary lymph node tissue. This TCR derives from a female donor with breast cancer. Some clones in this sample may be carry-over from other donors' samples. The chain is built from TRBV14 and TRBJ1-2; D unclear. The CDR3 DNA reads TGTGCCAGCAGCCAAGACAGGCATGGCTACACCTTC. Translated: CASSQDRHGYTF.